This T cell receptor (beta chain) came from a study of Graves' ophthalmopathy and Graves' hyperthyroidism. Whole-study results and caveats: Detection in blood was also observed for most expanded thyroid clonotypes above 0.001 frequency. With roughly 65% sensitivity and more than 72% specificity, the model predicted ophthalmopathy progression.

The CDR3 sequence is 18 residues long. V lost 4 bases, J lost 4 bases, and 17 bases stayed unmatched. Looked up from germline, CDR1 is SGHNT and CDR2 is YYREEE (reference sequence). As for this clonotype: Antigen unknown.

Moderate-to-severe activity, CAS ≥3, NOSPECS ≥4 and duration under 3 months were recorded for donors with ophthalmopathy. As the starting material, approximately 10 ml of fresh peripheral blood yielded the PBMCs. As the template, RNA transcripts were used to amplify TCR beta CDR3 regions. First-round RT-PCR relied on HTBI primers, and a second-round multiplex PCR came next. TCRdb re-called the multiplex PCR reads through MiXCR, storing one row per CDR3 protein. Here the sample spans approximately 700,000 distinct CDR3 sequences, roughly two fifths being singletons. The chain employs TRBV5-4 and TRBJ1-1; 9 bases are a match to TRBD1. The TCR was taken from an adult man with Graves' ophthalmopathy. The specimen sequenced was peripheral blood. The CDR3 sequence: CASSDAPGGTGYSTEAFF. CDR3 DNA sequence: TGTGCCAGCAGCGACGCTCCTGGGGGGACAGGGTACTCCACTGAAGCTTTCTTT.